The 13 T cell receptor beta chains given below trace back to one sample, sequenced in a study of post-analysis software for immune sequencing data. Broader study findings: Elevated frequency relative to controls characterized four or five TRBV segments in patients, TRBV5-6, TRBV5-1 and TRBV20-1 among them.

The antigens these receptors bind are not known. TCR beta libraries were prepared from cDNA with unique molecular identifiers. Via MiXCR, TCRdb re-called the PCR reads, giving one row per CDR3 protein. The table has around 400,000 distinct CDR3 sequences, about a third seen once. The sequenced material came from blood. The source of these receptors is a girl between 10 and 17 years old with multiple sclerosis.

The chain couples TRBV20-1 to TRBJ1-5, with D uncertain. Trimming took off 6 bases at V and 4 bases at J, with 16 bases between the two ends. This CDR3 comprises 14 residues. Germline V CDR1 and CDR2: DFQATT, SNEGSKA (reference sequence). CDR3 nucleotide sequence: TGCAGTGCCCATAGGATGGGTTGGAATCAGCCCCAGCATTTT. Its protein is CSAHRMGWNQPQHF.

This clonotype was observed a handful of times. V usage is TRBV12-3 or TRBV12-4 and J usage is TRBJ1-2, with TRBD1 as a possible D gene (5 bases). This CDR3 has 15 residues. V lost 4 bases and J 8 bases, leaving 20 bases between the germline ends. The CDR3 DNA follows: TGTGCCAGCAGTTCCTTAGGGACCGCGGAATCCGGCTACACCTTC. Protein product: CASSSLGTAESGYTF.

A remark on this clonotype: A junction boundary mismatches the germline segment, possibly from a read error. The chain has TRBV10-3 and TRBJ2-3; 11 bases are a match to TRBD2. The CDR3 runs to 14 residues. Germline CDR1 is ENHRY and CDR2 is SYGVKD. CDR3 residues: CAVSSGGGTDTQYF. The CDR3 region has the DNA TGTGCCGTCAGTAGCGGGGGGGGCACAGATACGCAGTATTTT.

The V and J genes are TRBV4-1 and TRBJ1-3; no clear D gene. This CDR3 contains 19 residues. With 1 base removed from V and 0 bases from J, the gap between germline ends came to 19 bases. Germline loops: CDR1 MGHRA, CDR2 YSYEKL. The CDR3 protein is CASSQGVLRRTGSGNTIYF. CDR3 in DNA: TGCGCCAGCAGCCAAGGAGTATTGCGGAGGACGGGCTCTGGAAACACCATATATTTT.

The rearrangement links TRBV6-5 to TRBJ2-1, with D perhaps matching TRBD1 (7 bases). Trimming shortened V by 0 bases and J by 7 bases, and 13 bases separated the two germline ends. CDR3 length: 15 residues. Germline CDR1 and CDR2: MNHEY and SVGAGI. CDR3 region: CASSYSIQGGNEQFF. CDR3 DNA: TGTGCCAGCAGTTACTCGATTCAGGGGGGAAATGAGCAGTTCTTC.

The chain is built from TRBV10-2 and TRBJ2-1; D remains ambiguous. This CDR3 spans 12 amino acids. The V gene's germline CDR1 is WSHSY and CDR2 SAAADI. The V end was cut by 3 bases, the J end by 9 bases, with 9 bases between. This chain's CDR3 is CASSDPQAEQFF. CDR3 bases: TGCGCCAGCAGTGACCCCCAGGCTGAGCAGTTCTTC.

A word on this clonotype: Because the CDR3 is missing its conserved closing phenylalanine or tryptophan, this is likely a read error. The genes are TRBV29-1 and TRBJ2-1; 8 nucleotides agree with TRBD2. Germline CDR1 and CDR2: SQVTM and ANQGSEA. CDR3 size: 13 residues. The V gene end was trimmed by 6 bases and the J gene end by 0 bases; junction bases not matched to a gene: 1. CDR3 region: CSVRGGSYNEQFV. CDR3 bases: TGCAGCGTCCGGGGGGGCTCCTACAATGAGCAGTTCGTC.

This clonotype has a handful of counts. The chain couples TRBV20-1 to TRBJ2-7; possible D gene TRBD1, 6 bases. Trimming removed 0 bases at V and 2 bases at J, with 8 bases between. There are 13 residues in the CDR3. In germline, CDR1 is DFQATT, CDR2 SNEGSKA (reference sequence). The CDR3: CSAREGHPYEQYF. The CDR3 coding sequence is TGCAGTGCTAGAGAGGGACATCCCTACGAGCAGTACTTC.

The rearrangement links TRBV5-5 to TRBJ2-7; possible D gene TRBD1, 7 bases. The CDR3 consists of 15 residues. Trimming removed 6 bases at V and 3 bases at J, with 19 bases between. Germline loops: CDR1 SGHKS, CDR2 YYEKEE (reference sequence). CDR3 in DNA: TGTGCCAGCACCATCAGGGGGGCACCAGTCTACGAGCAGTACTTC. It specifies CASTIRGAPVYEQYF.

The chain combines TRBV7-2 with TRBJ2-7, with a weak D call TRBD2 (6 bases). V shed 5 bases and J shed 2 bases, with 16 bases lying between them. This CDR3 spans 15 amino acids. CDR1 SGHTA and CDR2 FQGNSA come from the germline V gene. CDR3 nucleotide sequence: TGTGCCAGCAGCCCCAAGCGGGTTGGGGCCTACGAGCAGTACTTC. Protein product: CASSPKRVGAYEQYF.

The CDR3 sequence is CASSLGQAPNEQFF. The CDR3 nucleotides read TGTGCCAGCAGCTTAGGCCAGGCACCCAATGAGCAGTTCTTC. The rearrangement joins TRBV7-9 to TRBJ2-1; D ambiguous. The CDR3 has 14 amino acids. Germline-derived CDR1 and CDR2 are SEHNR and FQNEAQ (reference sequence). V lost 1 base and J 6 bases, leaving 10 bases between the germline ends.

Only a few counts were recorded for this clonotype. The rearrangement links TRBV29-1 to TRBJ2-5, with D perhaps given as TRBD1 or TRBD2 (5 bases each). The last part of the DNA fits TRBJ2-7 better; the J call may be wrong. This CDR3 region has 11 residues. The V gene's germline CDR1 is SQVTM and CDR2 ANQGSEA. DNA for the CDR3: TGCAGCGTCGCCCGAGGGGACGAGCAGTACTTC. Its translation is CSVARGDEQYF.

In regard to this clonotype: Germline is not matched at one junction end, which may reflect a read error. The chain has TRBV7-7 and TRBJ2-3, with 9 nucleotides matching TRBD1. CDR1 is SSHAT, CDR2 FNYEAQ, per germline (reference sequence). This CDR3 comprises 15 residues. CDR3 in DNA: TGTGCTAGCAGCCTGACAGGGGGTAGCACAGATACGCAGTATTTT. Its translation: CASSLTGGSTDTQYF.